The next 2 T cell receptor beta chains were all read from a single sample in a study of OX40 agonist ivuxolimab in advanced cancers. To prepare the library, the immunoSEQ multiplex PCR assay was applied. Sourced from immuneACCESS, this table was stored by TCRdb with only in-frame sequences that have V and J called. A share of the clones is absent; for the studies checked, an unresolved V gene accounts for under half, and the remainder has no known explanation. Present in this sample are roughly 41,000 clones, around 85% of which were seen just once. Together, the top ten hold less than 40% of the sample. The specimen comprised CD4+ or CD8+ T cells sorted from blood, sampled in a trial of the OX40 agonist ivuxolimab. The receptor source for this set is an adult with an advanced solid tumor such as melanoma, head and neck, liver or kidney cancer.

CDR3 amino acids: CASSLASHRPGYEQYF. In nucleotides, the CDR3 is TGTGCCAGCAGCTTAGCGTCGCACAGGCCTGGCTACGAGCAGTACTTC. This rearrangement joins TRBV7-2 to TRBJ2-7; D might be TRBD1 (5 bases). V gave up 0 bases and J gave up 3 bases, with 15 bases separating them. CDR3 length: 16 amino acids. From germline, CDR1 is SGHTA and CDR2 FQGNSA.

This sequence joins TRBV18 and TRBJ2-5; the match to TRBD1 covers 9 bases. This CDR3 spans 15 amino acids. Germline CDR1 is KGHSH and CDR2 is LQKENI. V lost 3 bases, J lost 4 bases, and 6 bases stayed unmatched. DNA for the CDR3: TGTGCCAGCTCACCGGGACAGGGTGAAGGAGAGACCCAGTACTTC. Its protein product is CASSPGQGEGETQYF.